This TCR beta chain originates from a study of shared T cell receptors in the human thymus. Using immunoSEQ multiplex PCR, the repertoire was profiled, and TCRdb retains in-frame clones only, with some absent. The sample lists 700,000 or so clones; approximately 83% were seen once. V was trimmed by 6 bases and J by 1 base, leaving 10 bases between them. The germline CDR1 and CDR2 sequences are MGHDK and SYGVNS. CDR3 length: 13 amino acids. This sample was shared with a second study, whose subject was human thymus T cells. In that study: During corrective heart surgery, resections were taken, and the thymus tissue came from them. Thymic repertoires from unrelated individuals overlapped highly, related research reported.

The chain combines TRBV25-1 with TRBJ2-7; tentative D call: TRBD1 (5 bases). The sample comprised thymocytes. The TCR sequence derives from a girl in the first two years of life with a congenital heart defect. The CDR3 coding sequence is TGTGCCAGCAGACAGGCGAATTCCTACGAGCAGTACTTC. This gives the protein CASRQANSYEQYF.